This T cell receptor beta chain was observed in a study of T cells in Graves' hyperthyroidism and ophthalmopathy. The CDR3 is 13 residues long. Trimming took 3 bases from V and 4 from J, leaving 7 bases between them. Germline CDR1 is SNHLY and CDR2 is FYNNEI. Researchers amplified the TCR beta CDR3 regions from RNA transcripts. Carried out on the TCR CDR3, a first-round RT-PCR used the HTBI primer set. TCRdb itself ran the multiplex PCR reads through MiXCR, one entry per CDR3 protein. The repertoire holds hundreds of thousands of distinct CDR3 sequences, with just under 20% as singletons. A Clinical Activity Score of at least 3, a NOSPECS grade of at least 4 and a duration under 3 months were recorded in the ophthalmopathy patients. Diagnoses rested on clinical symptoms, serum thyroxine and TRAb, thyroid ultrasound and orbital computed tomography. PBMCs were obtained from 9.5 to 10 ml fresh peripheral blood.

Study findings and constraints: Through a model of 13 V-J features, ophthalmopathy was separated from stable hyperthyroidism.

A few counts support this clonotype. Its cognate antigen is unknown. The sequence came from a middle-aged man with Graves' ophthalmopathy. V and J are TRBV2 and TRBJ1-5; D is unclear. The specimen was blood. The CDR3 region has the DNA TGTGCCAGCAGTGATGACTGGAATCAGCCCCAGCATTTT. Protein sequence: CASSDDWNQPQHF. Combining the CDR3 with reference TRBV2 and TRBJ1-5 gives the whole variable domain EPEVTQTPSHQVTQMGQEVILRCVPISNHLYFYWYRQILGQKVEFLVSFYNNEISEKSEIFDDQFSVERPDGSNFTLKIRSTKLEDSAMYFCASSDDWNQPQHFGDGTRLSIL.